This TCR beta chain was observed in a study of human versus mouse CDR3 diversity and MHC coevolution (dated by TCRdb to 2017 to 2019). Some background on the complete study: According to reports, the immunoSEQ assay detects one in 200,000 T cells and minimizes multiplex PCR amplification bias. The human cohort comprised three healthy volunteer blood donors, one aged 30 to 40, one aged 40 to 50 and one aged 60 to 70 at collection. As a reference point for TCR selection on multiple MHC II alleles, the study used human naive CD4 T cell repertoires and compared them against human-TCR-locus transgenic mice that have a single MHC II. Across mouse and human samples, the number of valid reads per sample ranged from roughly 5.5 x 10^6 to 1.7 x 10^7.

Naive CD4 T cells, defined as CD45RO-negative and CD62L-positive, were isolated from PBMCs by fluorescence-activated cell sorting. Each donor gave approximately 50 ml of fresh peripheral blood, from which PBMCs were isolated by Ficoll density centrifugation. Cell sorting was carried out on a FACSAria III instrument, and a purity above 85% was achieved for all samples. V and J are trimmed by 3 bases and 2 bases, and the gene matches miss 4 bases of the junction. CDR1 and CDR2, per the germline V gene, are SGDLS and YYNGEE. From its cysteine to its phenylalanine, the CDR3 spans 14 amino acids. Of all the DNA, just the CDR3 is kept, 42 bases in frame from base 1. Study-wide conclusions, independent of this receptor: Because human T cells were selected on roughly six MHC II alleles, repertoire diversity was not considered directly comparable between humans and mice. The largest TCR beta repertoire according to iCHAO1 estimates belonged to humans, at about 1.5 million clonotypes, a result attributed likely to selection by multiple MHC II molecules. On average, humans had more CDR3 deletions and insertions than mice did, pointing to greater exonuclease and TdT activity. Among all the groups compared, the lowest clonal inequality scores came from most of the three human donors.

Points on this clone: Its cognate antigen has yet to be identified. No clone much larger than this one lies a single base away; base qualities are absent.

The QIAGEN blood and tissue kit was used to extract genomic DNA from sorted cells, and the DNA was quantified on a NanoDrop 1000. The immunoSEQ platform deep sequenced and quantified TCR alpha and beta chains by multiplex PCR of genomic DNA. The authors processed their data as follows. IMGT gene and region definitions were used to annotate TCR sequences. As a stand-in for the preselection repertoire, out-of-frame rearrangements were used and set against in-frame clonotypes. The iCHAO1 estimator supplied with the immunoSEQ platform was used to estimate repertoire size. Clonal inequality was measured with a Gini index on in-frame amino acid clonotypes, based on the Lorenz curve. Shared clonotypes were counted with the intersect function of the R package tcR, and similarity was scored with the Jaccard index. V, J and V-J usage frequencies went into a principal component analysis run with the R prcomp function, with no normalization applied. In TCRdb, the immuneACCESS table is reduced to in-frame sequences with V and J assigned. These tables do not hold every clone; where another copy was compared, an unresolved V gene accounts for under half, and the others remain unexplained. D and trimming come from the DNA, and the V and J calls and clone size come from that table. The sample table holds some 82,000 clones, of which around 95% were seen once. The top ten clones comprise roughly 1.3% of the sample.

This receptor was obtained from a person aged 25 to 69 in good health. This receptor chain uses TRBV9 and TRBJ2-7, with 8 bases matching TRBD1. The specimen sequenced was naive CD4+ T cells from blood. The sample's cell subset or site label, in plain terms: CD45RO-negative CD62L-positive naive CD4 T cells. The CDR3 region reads CASSGGTGPYEQYF. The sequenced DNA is TGTGCCAGCAGCGGGGGGACAGGCCCCTACGAGCAGTACTTC.